This record looks at one TCR beta chain sequence and its context. The data originate from a study of cytomegalovirus exposure and HLA in healthy donors. This CDR3 is built from 12 residues. Trimming removed 4 bases from V and 8 bases from J, with 14 bases in between. Per germline, CDR1 GTSNPN and CDR2 SVGIG (reference sequence). Both 60 Vbeta primers and 13 Jbeta primers went into the PCR. Some clones are missing from TCRdb's copy, which holds only in-frame ones; the method was immunoSEQ multiplex PCR. The repertoire holds 100,000 to 150,000 clones, with roughly 79% as singletons. Sequenced: PBMCs. This TCR was recovered from a man between 18 and 29 years old in good health and CMV-seronegative. This chain uses TRBV30 with TRBJ1-2; D gene ambiguous. Here the CDR3 reads CAWNSVFWGYTF. The CDR3 DNA reads as TGTGCCTGGAACTCTGTTTTTTGGGGCTACACCTTC.